This passage covers 2 T cell receptor beta chains from one sample sequenced in a study of blood T cell repertoires in COVID-19. TCRdb's copy holds only in-frame clones and misses some; the assay was immunoSEQ multiplex PCR. The sample contains about 120,000 clones, around 79% of which appear only once. The material sequenced was peripheral blood. These receptors came from a man aged 70-80 years with acute or convalescent COVID-19.

V and J are TRBV5-4 and TRBJ1-4; TRBD1 matches at 7 bases. J lost 3 bases, V lost 4 bases, and 6 bases had no gene match. The germline V gene has CDR1 SGHNT and CDR2 YYREEE (reference sequence). The CDR3 totals 15 residues. CDR3 in amino acids: CASSTPGQSNEKLFF. For the CDR3, the DNA is TGTGCCAGCAGCACCCCGGGACAGTCTAATGAAAAACTGTTTTTT.

This clone was seen once. CDR3 DNA: TGCGCCAGCAGCTTGGCGGGCAGGGGGCAAAATGGCTACACCTTC. Translation gives CASSLAGRGQNGYTF. The chain combines TRBV5-1 with TRBJ1-2; TRBD1 aligns across 8 bases. This CDR3 contains 15 residues. The germline V gene has CDR1 SGHRS and CDR2 YFSETQ. Unmatched junction bases numbered 7, after V lost 0 bases and J lost 6 bases.